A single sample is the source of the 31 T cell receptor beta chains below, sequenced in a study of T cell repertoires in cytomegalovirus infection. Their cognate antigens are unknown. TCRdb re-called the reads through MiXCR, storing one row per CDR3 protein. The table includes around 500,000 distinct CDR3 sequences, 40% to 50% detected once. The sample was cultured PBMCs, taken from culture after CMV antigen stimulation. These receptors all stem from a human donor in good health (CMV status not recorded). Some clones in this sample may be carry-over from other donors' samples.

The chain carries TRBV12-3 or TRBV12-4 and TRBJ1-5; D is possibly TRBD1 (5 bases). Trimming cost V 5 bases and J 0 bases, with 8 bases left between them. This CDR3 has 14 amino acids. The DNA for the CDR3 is TGTGCCAGCAGTGCCAGGGATAGCAATCAGCCCCAGCATTTT. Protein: CASSARDSNQPQHF.

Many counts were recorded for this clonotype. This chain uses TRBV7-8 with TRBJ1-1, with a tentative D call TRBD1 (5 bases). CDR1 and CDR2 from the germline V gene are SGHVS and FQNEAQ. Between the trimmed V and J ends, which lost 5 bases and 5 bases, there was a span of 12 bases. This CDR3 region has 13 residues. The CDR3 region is CASSAVGGTEAFF. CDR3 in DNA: TGTGCCAGCAGCGCGGTGGGGGGGACTGAAGCTTTCTTT.

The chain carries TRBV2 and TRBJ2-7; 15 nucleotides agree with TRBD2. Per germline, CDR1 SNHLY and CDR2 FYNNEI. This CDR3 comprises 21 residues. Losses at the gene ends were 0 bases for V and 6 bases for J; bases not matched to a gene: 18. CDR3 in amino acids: CASSEARLKRTSGRAGSEQYF. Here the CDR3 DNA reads TGTGCCAGCAGTGAAGCGCGGCTCAAGCGGACTAGCGGGAGGGCCGGGAGCGAGCAGTACTTC.

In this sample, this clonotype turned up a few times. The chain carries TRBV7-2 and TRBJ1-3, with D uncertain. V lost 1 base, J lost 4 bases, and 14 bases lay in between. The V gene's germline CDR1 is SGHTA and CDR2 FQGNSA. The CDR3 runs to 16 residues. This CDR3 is CASSLVIAQAGNTIYF. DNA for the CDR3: TGTGCCAGCAGCTTAGTTATAGCGCAGGCAGGAAACACCATATATTTT.

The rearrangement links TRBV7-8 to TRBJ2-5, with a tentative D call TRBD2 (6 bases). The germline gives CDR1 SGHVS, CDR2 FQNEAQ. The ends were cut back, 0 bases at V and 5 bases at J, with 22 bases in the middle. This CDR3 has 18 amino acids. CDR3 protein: CASSLARDGRGVRETQYF. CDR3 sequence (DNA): TGTGCCAGCAGCTTAGCGCGGGACGGGAGAGGTGTAAGGGAGACCCAGTACTTC.

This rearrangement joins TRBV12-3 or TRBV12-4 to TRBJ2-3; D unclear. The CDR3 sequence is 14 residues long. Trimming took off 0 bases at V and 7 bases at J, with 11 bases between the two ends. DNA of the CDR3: TGTGCCAGCAGTTTAGCCAGCCCGGGCCATACGCAGTATTTT. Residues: CASSLASPGHTQYF.

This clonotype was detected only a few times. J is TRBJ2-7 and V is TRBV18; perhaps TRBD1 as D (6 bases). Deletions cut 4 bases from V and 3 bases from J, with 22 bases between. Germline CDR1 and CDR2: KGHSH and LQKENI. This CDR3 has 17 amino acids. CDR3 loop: CASSLDSSYNPFYEQYF. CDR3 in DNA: TGTGCCAGCTCACTGGACAGTTCTTACAACCCCTTCTACGAGCAGTACTTC.

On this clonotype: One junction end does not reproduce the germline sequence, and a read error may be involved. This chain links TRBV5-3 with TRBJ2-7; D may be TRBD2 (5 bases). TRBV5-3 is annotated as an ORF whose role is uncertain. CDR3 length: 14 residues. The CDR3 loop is CASSSFSRDYEQYF. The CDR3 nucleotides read TGTGCCAGCAGCTCCTTTTCCCGGGACTACGAGCAGTACTTC.

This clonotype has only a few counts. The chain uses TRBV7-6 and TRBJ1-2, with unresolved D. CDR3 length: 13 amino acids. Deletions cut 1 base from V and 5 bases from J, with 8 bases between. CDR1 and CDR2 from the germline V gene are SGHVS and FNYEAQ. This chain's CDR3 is CASSLEDGYGYTF. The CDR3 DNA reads TGTGCCAGCAGCTTAGAGGACGGTTATGGCTACACCTTC.

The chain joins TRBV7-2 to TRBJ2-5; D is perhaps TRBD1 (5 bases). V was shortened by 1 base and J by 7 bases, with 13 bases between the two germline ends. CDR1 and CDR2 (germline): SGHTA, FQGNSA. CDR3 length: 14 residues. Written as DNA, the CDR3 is TGTGCCAGCAGCTTAGAGCCAGGGATGGGGACCCAGTACTTC. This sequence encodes CASSLEPGMGTQYF.

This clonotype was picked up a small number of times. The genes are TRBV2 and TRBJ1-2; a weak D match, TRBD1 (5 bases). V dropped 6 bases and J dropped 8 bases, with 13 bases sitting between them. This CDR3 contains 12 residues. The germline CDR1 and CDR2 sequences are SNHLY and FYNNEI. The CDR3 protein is CASRGREKGYTF. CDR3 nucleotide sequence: TGTGCCAGCAGGGGGCGTGAGAAAGGCTACACCTTC. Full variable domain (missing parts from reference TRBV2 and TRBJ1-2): EPEVTQTPSHQVTQMGQEVILRCVPISNHLYFYWYRQILGQKVEFLVSFYNNEISEKSEIFDDQFSVERPDGSNFTLKIRSTKLEDSAMYFCASRGREKGYTFGSGTRLTVV.

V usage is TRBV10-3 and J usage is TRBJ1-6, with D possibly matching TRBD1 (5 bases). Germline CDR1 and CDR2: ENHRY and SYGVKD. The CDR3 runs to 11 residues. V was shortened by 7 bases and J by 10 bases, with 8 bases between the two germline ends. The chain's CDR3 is CAIMGGSPLHF. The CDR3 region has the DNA TGTGCCATCATGGGGGGATCACCCCTCCACTTT.

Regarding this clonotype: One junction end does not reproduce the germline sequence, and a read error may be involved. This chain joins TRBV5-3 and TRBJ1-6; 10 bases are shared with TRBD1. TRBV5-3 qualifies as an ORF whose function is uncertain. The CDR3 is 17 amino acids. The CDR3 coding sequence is TGTGCCAGCAGCTGGCCACTCGGGACAGGGGAGGACTCACCCCTCCACTTT. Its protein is CASSWPLGTGEDSPLHF.

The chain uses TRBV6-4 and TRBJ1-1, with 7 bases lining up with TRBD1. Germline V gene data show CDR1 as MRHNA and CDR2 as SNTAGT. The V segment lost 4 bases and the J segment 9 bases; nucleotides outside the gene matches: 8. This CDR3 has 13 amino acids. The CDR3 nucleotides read TGTGCCAGCAGTGGGGAAGGGGGCAGCCAAGCTTTCTTT. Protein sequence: CASSGEGGSQAFF.

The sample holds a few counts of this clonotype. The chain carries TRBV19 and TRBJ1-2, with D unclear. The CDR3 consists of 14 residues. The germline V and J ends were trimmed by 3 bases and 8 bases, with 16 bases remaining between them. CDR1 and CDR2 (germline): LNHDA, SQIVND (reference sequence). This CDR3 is CASSMKGVMSGYTF. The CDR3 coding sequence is TGTGCCAGTAGTATGAAGGGTGTCATGAGCGGCTACACCTTC.

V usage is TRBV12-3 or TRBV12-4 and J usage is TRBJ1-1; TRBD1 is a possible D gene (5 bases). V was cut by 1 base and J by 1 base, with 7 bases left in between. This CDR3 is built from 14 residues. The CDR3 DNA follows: TGTGCCAGCAGTTTAGTGACAGAGAACACTGAAGCTTTCTTT. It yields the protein CASSLVTENTEAFF.

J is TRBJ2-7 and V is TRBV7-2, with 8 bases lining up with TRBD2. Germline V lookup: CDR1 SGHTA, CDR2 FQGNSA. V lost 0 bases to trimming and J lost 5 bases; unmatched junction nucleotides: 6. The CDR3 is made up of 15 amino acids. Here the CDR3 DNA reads TGTGCCAGCAGCTTAGCTCGGGGGGGCCAGAACGAGCAGTACTTC. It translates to CASSLARGGQNEQYF.

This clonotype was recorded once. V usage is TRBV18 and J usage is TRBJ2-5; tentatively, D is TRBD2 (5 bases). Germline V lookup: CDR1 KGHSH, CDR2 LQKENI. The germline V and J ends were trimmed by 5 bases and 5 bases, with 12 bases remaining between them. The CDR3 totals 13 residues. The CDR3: CASSSMWRETQYF. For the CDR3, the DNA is TGTGCCAGCTCATCGATGTGGAGGGAGACCCAGTACTTC. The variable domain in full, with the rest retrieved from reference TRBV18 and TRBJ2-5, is NAGVMQNPRHLVRRRGQEARLRCSPMKGHSHVYWYRQLPEEGLKFMVYLQKENIIDESGMPKERFSAEFPKEGPSILRIQQVVRGDSAAYFCASSSMWRETQYFGPGTRLLVL.

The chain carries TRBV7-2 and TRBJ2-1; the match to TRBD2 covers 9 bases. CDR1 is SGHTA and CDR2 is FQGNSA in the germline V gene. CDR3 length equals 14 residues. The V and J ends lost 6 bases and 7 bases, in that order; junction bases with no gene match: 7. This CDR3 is CASRPIAGVNEQFF. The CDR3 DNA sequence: TGTGCCAGCAGACCAATAGCGGGAGTGAATGAGCAGTTCTTC.

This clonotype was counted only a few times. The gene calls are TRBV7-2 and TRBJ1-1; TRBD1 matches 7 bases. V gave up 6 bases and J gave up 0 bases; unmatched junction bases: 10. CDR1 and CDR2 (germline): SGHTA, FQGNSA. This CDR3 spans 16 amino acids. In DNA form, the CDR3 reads TGTGCCAGCAGGACGGGACAGACCATCATGAACACTGAAGCTTTCTTT. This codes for CASRTGQTIMNTEAFF. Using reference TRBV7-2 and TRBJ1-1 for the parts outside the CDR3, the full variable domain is GAGVSQSPSNKVTEKGKDVELRCDPISGHTALYWYRQSLGQGLEFLIYFQGNSAPDKSGLPSDRFSAERTGGSVSTLTIQRTQQEDSAVYLCASRTGQTIMNTEAFFGQGTRLTVV.

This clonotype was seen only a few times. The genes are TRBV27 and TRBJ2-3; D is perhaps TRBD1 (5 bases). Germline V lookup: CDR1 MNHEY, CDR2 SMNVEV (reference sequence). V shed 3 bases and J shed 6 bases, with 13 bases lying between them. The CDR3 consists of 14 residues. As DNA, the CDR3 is TGTGCCAGCAGTTTGGGGTCAGGGTGGGATACGCAGTATTTT. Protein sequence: CASSLGSGWDTQYF.

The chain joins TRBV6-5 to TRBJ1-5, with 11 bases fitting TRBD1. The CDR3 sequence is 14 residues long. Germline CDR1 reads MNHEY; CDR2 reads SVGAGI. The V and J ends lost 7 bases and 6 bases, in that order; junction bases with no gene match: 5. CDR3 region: CASKAGQGGQPQHF. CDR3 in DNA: TGTGCCAGCAAAGCGGGACAGGGGGGTCAGCCCCAGCATTTT.

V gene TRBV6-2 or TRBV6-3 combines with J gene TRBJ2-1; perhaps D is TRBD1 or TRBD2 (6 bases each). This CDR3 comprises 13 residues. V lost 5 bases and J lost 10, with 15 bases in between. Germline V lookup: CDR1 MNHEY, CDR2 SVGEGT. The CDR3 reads CASSEEGGNEQFF. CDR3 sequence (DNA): TGTGCCAGCAGTGAAGAAGGGGGGAACGAGCAGTTCTTC.

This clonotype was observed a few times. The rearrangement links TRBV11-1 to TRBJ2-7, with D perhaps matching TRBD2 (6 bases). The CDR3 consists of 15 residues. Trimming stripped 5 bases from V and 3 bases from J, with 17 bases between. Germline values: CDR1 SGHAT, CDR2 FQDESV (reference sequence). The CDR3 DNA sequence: TGTGCCAGCAGCCCGCGGACTACCGGACTCTACGAGCAGTACTTC. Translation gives CASSPRTTGLYEQYF.

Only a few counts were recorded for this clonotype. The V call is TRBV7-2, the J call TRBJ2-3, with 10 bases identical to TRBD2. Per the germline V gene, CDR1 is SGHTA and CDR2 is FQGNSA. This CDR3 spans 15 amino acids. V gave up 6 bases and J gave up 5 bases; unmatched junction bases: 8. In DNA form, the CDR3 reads TGTGCCAGCAGGAAGCGGGGGGGCTTAGAAGATACGCAGTATTTT. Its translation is CASRKRGGLEDTQYF.

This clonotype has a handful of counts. The CDR3 spells CSARDLQEGMHSPLHF. DNA for the CDR3: TGCAGTGCTAGAGATCTCCAGGAGGGGATGCATTCACCCCTCCACTTT. The V gene is TRBV20-1, the J gene TRBJ1-6; tentatively, D is TRBD1 (5 bases). Germline CDR1 DFQATT, CDR2 SNEGSKA (reference sequence). Trimming removed 0 bases at V and 8 bases at J, with 17 bases between. The length of the CDR3 is 16 residues.

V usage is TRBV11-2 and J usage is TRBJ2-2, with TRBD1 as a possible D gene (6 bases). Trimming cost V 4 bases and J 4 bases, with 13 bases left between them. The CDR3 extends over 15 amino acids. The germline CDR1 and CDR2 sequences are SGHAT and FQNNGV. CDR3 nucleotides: TGTGCCAGCAGCTCCACTAGGGACATCACCGGGGAGCTGTTTTTT. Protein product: CASSSTRDITGELFF.

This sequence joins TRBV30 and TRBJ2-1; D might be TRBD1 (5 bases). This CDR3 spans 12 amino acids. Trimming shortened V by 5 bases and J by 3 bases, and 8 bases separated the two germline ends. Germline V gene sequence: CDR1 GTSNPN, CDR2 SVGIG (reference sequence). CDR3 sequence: CAWDSNYNEQFF. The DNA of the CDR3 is TGTGCCTGGGACAGTAACTACAATGAGCAGTTCTTC.

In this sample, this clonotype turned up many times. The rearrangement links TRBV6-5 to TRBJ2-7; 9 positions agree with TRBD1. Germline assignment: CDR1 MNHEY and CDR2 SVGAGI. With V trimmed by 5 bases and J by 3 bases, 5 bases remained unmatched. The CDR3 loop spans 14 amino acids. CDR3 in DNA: TGTGCCAGCAGTCCCGGGACAGGGAGCTACGAGCAGTACTTC. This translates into CASSPGTGSYEQYF.

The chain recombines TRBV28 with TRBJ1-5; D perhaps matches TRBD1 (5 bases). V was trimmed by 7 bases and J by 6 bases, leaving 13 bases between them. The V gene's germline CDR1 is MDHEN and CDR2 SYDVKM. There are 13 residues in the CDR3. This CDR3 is CASTWGGVQPQHF. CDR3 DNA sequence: TGTGCCAGCACCTGGGGGGGGGTTCAGCCCCAGCATTTT.

The CDR3 reads CASSPWGHLNTEAFF. The CDR3 bases are TGTGCCAGCTCACCGTGGGGGCACCTGAACACTGAAGCTTTCTTT. The V call is TRBV18, the J call TRBJ1-1; perhaps TRBD1 as D (6 bases). V lost 3 bases and J 0 bases, leaving 11 bases between the germline ends. The CDR3 is 15 residues long. Germline V gene sequence: CDR1 KGHSH, CDR2 LQKENI. Combining the CDR3 with reference TRBV18 and TRBJ1-1 gives the whole variable domain NAGVMQNPRHLVRRRGQEARLRCSPMKGHSHVYWYRQLPEEGLKFMVYLQKENIIDESGMPKERFSAEFPKEGPSILRIQQVVRGDSAAYFCASSPWGHLNTEAFFGQGTRLTVV.